One and the same sample provided the 5 T cell receptor beta chains below, sequenced in a study of tissue T cells after allogeneic stem cell transplantation. The table came from immunoSEQ multiplex PCR; TCRdb's copy has only in-frame clones and leaves some out. The repertoire holds tens of thousands of clones, with around 90% as singletons. The starting material was blood, obtained before transplantation. Every receptor here comes from a woman aged 35-75 years who later had graft-versus-host disease after an allogeneic stem cell transplant.

The V call is TRBV4-3, the J call TRBJ2-3, with a possible D match to TRBD1 (6 bases). Germline assignment: CDR1 LGHNA and CDR2 YSLEER. V was trimmed by 0 bases and J by 1 base, leaving 14 bases between them. This CDR3 has 17 residues. CDR3 residues: CASSQDPPPGGTDTQYF. CDR3 DNA: TGCGCCAGCAGCCAAGATCCCCCCCCAGGGGGCACAGATACGCAGTATTTT.

The CDR3 reads CASSPRLAGGGVETQYF. The CDR3 nucleotides read TGTGCCAGTAGTCCCCGACTAGCGGGAGGTGGTGTAGAGACCCAGTACTTC. This chain joins TRBV19 and TRBJ2-5; 13 positions match TRBD2. J gave up 4 bases and V 5 bases, and 10 bases lay outside the gene matches. Germline loops: CDR1 LNHDA, CDR2 SQIVND (reference sequence). This CDR3 region has 17 residues.

J is TRBJ1-5 and V is TRBV29-1; no definite D call. The V end was cut by 5 bases, the J end by 0 bases, with 8 bases between. Per germline, CDR1 SQVTM and CDR2 ANQGSEA. CDR3 size: 13 residues. CDR3 sequence (DNA): TGCAGCGTTACAGAGGATAGCAATCAGCCCCAGCATTTT. This codes for CSVTEDSNQPQHF.

The table lists this clone with a count of one. The chain combines TRBV28 with TRBJ2-1; D not resolved. Trimming took off 8 bases at V and 5 bases at J, with 13 bases between the two ends. Germline assignment: CDR1 MDHEN and CDR2 SYDVKM. This CDR3 spans 13 amino acids. CDR3 sequence: CASRAESHNEQFF. The DNA of the CDR3 is TGTGCCAGCCGTGCCGAGAGCCACAATGAGCAGTTCTTC.

The chain has TRBV27 and TRBJ2-7; tentative D call: TRBD1 (5 bases). Germline loops: CDR1 MNHEY, CDR2 SMNVEV (reference sequence). This CDR3 is built from 13 residues. V lost 4 bases and J lost 3, with 10 bases in between. CDR3 residues: CASSSGQGYEQYF. The CDR3 nucleotides read TGTGCCAGCAGTTCTGGCCAGGGCTACGAGCAGTACTTC.